Listed here are 9 T cell receptor beta chains from one sample, sequenced in a study of CD8 T cells in Susac syndrome. RNA amounts of about 0.45 to 1 ug underwent reverse transcription with random hexamers. TCRdb processed the immunoSEQ multiplex PCR reads anew with MiXCR; each CDR3 protein has one entry. The sample lists some 100,000 distinct CDR3 sequences, about 93% seen once, with less than 0.15% in the top ten. Input material: CD4+ T cells from PBMCs. These receptors were obtained from a human donor in good health.

This clonotype was counted once. The chain couples TRBV7-6 to TRBJ1-1; 8 bases map to TRBD1. V lost 3 bases to trimming and J lost 2 bases; unmatched junction nucleotides: 8. The CDR3 length is 16 residues. Per the germline V gene, CDR1 is SGHVS and CDR2 is FNYEAQ. Here the CDR3 reads CASSLGTGNSNTEAFF. As DNA, the CDR3 is TGTGCCAGCAGCTTGGGGACAGGCAATTCTAACACTGAAGCTTTCTTT.

This chain uses TRBV6-6 with TRBJ1-5, with D uncertain. V was shortened by 0 bases and J by 4 bases, with 7 bases between the two germline ends. The length of the CDR3 is 14 residues. Germline V CDR1 and CDR2: MNHNY, SVGAGI (reference sequence). The CDR3 sequence: CASSYSIGNQPQHF. The CDR3 DNA sequence: TGTGCCAGCAGTTACTCAATCGGGAATCAGCCCCAGCATTTT.

The J gene is TRBJ2-2, the V gene TRBV7-3, with 10 bases that match TRBD1. V shed 5 bases, J shed 2 bases, and the junction held 11 bases outside the gene matches. The V gene's germline CDR1 is SGHTA and CDR2 FQGTGA. CDR3 size: 18 residues. DNA of the CDR3: TGTGCCAGCAGCCGACAGGGGGCGATTGGATATAACACCGGGGAGCTGTTTTTT. The encoded protein is CASSRQGAIGYNTGELFF.

The J gene is TRBJ2-1, the V gene TRBV14, with D tentatively TRBD1 (5 bases). Trimming left V 4 bases short and J 7 bases short, with 8 bases between. The CDR3 sequence is 12 residues long. The V gene's germline CDR1 is SGHDN and CDR2 FVKESK. The CDR3 DNA reads TGTGCCAGCAGCCTCTCAGGGAATGAGCAGTTCTTC. Amino acids: CASSLSGNEQFF.

The V gene is TRBV27, the J gene TRBJ1-1; possible D gene TRBD1, 6 bases. V was pared by 6 bases and J by 0 bases, with 14 bases between. Germline CDR1 reads MNHEY; CDR2 reads SMNVEV (reference sequence). This CDR3 spans 15 amino acids. The DNA for the CDR3 is TGTGCCAGCAGCCGCCCCGGACAGATGAACACTGAAGCTTTCTTT. Amino acids: CASSRPGQMNTEAFF.

J is TRBJ2-5 and V is TRBV29-1; 10 bases align to TRBD1. With V trimmed by 7 bases and J by 4 bases, 9 bases remained unmatched. There are 14 residues in the CDR3. From germline, CDR1 is SQVTM and CDR2 ANQGSEA. CDR3 bases: TGCAGCGGCAGAGACAGGGGGCTGGTAGAGACCCAGTACTTC. It translates to CSGRDRGLVETQYF.

This chain uses TRBV7-2 with TRBJ2-2; D is perhaps TRBD1 (5 bases). Germline CDR1 and CDR2: SGHTA and FQGNSA. This CDR3 has 14 residues. Trimming stripped 4 bases from V and 4 bases from J, with 10 bases between. The CDR3 nucleotides read TGTGCCAGCAGCTCAGGGCGGAGCACCGGGGAGCTGTTTTTT. Translation: CASSSGRSTGELFF.

V gene TRBV29-1 combines with J gene TRBJ2-7, with D perhaps TRBD1 or TRBD2 (5 bases each). The CDR3 sequence is 12 residues long. The germline V and J ends were trimmed by 1 base and 3 bases, with 7 bases remaining between them. The germline V gene has CDR1 SQVTM and CDR2 ANQGSEA. CDR3 in amino acids: CSVEAGGYEQYF. CDR3 nucleotide sequence: TGCAGCGTTGAAGCTGGGGGCTACGAGCAGTACTTC.

The chain couples TRBV9 to TRBJ1-2; TRBD1 might be the D (6 bases). V dropped 3 bases and J dropped 7 bases, with 16 bases sitting between them. The germline gives CDR1 SGDLS, CDR2 YYNGEE. The CDR3 totals 14 residues. The CDR3 loop reads CASSGEPTGFGYTF. Written as DNA, the CDR3 is TGTGCCAGCAGCGGCGAACCTACAGGGTTTGGCTACACCTTC.